These 14 T cell receptor beta chains were all obtained from the same sample, sequenced in a study of blood T cell repertoires in COVID-19. Profiling relied on immunoSEQ multiplex PCR, and the TCRdb table lists in-frame clones only, not all of them. Of about 180,000 clones in the sample, 70% to 90% were seen once. The sequencing input was peripheral blood. These receptors were collected from a woman aged 25 to 39 with active or convalescent COVID-19.

The rearrangement links TRBV18 to TRBJ2-2; D unclear. CDR3 size: 15 residues. Trimming took 4 bases from V and 0 from J, leaving 9 bases between them. Germline V gene lookup returns CDR1 KGHSH and CDR2 LQKENI. The CDR3 region is CASSRETTNTGELFF. CDR3 coding DNA: TGTGCCAGCTCACGAGAGACAACGAACACCGGGGAGCTGTTTTTT. Supplemented by reference TRBV18 and TRBJ2-2, the full variable domain reads NAGVMQNPRHLVRRRGQEARLRCSPMKGHSHVYWYRQLPEEGLKFMVYLQKENIIDESGMPKERFSAEFPKEGPSILRIQQVVRGDSAAYFCASSRETTNTGELFFGEGSRLTVL.

The chain joins TRBV9 to TRBJ1-2; 8 nucleotides align to TRBD1. With 0 bases clipped from V and 4 bases from J, the junction kept 8 bases outside the gene matches. The CDR3 runs 16 residues. Germline CDR1 reads SGDLS; CDR2 reads YYNGEE. This CDR3 reads CASSVATGQGGYGYTF. The CDR3 DNA reads TGTGCCAGCAGCGTAGCCACCGGACAGGGCGGCTATGGCTACACCTTC.

V usage is TRBV5-8 and J usage is TRBJ2-7; D is perhaps TRBD1 (5 bases). This CDR3 spans 15 amino acids. V dropped 6 bases and J dropped 1 base, with 17 bases sitting between them. Germline lookup yields CDR1 SGHTS and CDR2 YDEGEE. CDR3 sequence (DNA): TGTGCCAGCACTAGAAAAGGGGTTAGTTCCTACGAGCAGTACTTC. Translation: CASTRKGVSSYEQYF.

This chain joins TRBV30 and TRBJ1-3, with 12 bases identical to TRBD1. Trimming removed 3 bases from V and 4 bases from J; junction bases left unmatched: 28. Germline V lookup: CDR1 GTSNPN, CDR2 SVGIG (reference sequence). CDR3 length: 23 residues. CDR3 sequence: CAWSPRFGKHAPGTGGQGNTIYF. The CDR3 nucleotides are TGTGCCTGGAGCCCCCGATTCGGAAAACACGCCCCCGGGACAGGGGGCCAGGGAAACACCATATATTTT.

The rearrangement joins TRBV13 to TRBJ2-6, with D uncertain. There are 15 residues in the CDR3. Germline V CDR1 and CDR2: PRHDT, FYEKMQ (reference sequence). Trimming cost V 5 bases and J 0 bases, with 8 bases left between them. CDR3 sequence: CASSPRSSGANVLTF. In DNA, the CDR3 is TGTGCCAGCAGCCCCCGTAGCTCTGGGGCCAACGTCCTGACTTTC.

The chain is built from TRBV6-6 and TRBJ1-4; no firm D call. The ends were cut back, 2 bases at V and 0 bases at J, with 7 bases in the middle. CDR1 MNHNY and CDR2 SVGAGI come from the germline V gene (reference sequence). This CDR3 contains 15 residues. In DNA form, the CDR3 reads TGTGCCAGCAGTTACGGGCAGGCAACTAATGAAAAACTGTTTTTT. It is translated as CASSYGQATNEKLFF.

This clone is a singleton in its sample. The chain couples TRBV12-3 or TRBV12-4 to TRBJ1-5, with TRBD1 as a possible D gene (5 bases). The CDR3 contains 13 residues. Trimming removed 6 bases from V and 3 bases from J, with 9 bases in between. CDR3 nucleotide sequence: TGTGCCAGCAGCGACAGTCTCAATCAGCCCCAGCATTTT. Translating it yields CASSDSLNQPQHF.

The sample holds a few counts of this clone. The V and J genes are TRBV10-3 and TRBJ1-1; 11 nucleotides match TRBD1. Germline CDR1 reads ENHRY; CDR2 reads SYGVKD. The CDR3 is made up of 12 amino acids. Unmatched junction bases numbered 3, after V lost 10 bases and J lost 5 bases. This CDR3 reads CANGQGATEAFF. The DNA for the CDR3 is TGTGCCAACGGACAGGGGGCGACTGAAGCTTTCTTT.

V gene TRBV21-1 combines with J gene TRBJ2-7; the table's D gene call, TRBD1, was not cross checked with the DNA. TRBV21-1 is a pseudogene. The CDR3 is 13 amino acids. CDR3: CASSMGTGHEQYF. Here the CDR3 DNA reads TGTGCCAGCAGCATGGGCACAGGGCACGAGCAGTACTTC.

This clone occurred once. The chain is built from TRBV5-1 and TRBJ1-2; D may be TRBD1 (6 bases). The V end lost 2 bases, the J end lost 2 bases, and 10 bases lay between the germline ends. There are 14 residues in the CDR3. Germline V gene data show CDR1 as SGHRS and CDR2 as YFSETQ. CDR3 protein: CASSLSQGNYGYTF. The CDR3, as DNA: TGCGCCAGCAGCTTAAGCCAGGGGAACTATGGCTACACCTTC.

V and J are TRBV21-1 and TRBJ1-4; the D call in the table, TRBD1, was not verified against the DNA. TRBV21-1 is designated a pseudogene. The CDR3 has 14 amino acids. In DNA form, the CDR3 reads TGTGCCAGCAGCAGCCGGACCACAGGTGAAAAACTGTTTTTT. Protein sequence: CASSSRTTGEKLFF.

The chain is built from TRBV15 and TRBJ1-1; D gene ambiguous. The CDR3 has 12 amino acids. The germline CDR1 and CDR2 sequences are LNHNV and YYDKDF (reference sequence). V was trimmed by 0 bases and J by 11 bases, leaving 10 bases between them. The CDR3 DNA follows: TGTGCCACCAGCAGAGATTCGGGTCTTGCTTTCTTT. As protein: CATSRDSGLAFF.

The rearrangement joins TRBV25-1 to TRBJ1-4; D may be TRBD1 (6 bases). The V and J ends lost 6 bases and 5 bases respectively, with 16 bases between them. Germline values: CDR1 MGHDK, CDR2 SYGVNS. This CDR3 comprises 15 residues. The CDR3 here is CASRGQGQKNEKLFF. For the CDR3, the DNA is TGTGCCAGCAGGGGCCAGGGGCAGAAAAATGAAAAACTGTTTTTT. Full variable domain (outside the CDR3, taken from reference TRBV25-1 and TRBJ1-4): EADIYQTPRYLVIGTGKKITLECSQTMGHDKMYWYQQDPGMELHLIHYSYGVNSTEKGDLSSESTVSRIRTEHFPLTLESARPSHTSQYLCASRGQGQKNEKLFFGSGTQLSVL.

The chain combines TRBV6-6 with TRBJ2-4; 7 bases match TRBD1. This CDR3 has 13 amino acids. V lost 6 bases, J lost 6 bases, and 5 bases stayed unmatched. In germline, CDR1 is MNHNY, CDR2 SVGAGI (reference sequence). CDR3 sequence: CASRLGQTNIQYF. In nucleotides, the CDR3 is TGTGCCAGCAGACTGGGACAGACAAACATTCAGTACTTC.